These T cell receptor beta chains were read from a single sample in a study of monozygotic twins with inflammatory bowel disease. Reprocessing the 5' RACE reads, TCRdb reports a single entry for every CDR3 protein and omits DNA. The listing contains some 190,000 distinct CDR3 sequences. Source material: blood. These TCRs come from a human donor with ulcerative colitis or Crohn's disease, or a healthy co-twin of an affected twin (not recorded which). CDR3s include the opening cysteine and the closing phenylalanine or tryptophan. The order of the fields is V gene, J gene, CDR3 protein.

>TRBV5-1|TRBJ2-2
CASSLQGWEAGELFF
>TRBV7-9|TRBJ1-4
CASSGGQGWNEKLFF
>TRBV4-1|TRBJ2-6
CASSPLGGGSGANVLTF
>TRBV18|TRBJ1-2
CASSSKTGEGYTF
>TRBV28|TRBJ1-5
CASSFSLIMPQHF
>TRBV5-1|TRBJ2-1
CASSLGSGASYNEQFF
>TRBV2|TRBJ1-4
CASSELGSAGTNEKLFF
>TRBV5-1|TRBJ2-1
CASSLDSRPGSRPFF
>TRBV7-2|TRBJ2-7
CASSLAGGVAYEQYF
>TRBV6-5|TRBJ2-3
CASSSQFGGDTQYF